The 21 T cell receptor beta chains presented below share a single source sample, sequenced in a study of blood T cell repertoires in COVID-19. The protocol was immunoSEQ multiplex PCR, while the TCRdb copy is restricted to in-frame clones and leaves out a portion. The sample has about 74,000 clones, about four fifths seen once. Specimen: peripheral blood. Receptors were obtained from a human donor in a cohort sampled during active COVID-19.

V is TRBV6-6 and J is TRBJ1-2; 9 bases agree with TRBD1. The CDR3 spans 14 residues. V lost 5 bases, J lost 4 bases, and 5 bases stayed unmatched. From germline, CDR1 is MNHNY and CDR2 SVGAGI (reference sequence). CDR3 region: CASSHPDRGYGYTF. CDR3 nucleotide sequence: TGTGCCAGCAGTCACCCGGACAGGGGCTATGGCTACACCTTC.

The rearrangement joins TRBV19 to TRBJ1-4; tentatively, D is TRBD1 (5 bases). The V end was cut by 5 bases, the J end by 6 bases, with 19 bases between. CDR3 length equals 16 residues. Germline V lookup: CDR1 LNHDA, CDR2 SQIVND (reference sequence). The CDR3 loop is CASSHRQLQRYEKLFF. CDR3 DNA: TGTGCCAGTAGTCATCGACAGTTGCAAAGGTATGAAAAACTGTTTTTT.

In nucleotides, the CDR3 is TGTGCCAGTAGCCTGTCCTACAATGAGCAGTTCTTC. Residues: CASSLSYNEQFF. The chain recombines TRBV19 with TRBJ2-1; D uncertain. Between the trimmed V and J ends, which lost 6 bases and 1 base, there was a span of 4 bases. The CDR3 consists of 12 residues. Per germline, CDR1 LNHDA and CDR2 SQIVND (reference sequence).

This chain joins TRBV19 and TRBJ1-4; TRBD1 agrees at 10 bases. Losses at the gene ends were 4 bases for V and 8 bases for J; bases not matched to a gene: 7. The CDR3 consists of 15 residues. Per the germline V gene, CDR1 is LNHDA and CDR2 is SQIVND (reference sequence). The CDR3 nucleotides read TGTGCCAGTAGTAGAAGGACAGGGGGAGGAGAAAAACTGTTTTTT. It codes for CASSRRTGGGEKLFF.

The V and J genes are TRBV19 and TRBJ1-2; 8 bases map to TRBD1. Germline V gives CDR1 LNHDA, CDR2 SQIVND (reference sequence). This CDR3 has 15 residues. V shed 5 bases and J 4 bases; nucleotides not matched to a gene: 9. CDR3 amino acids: CASSLRPDRAYGYTF. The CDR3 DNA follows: TGTGCCAGTAGTCTCCGCCCGGACAGGGCCTATGGCTACACCTTC.

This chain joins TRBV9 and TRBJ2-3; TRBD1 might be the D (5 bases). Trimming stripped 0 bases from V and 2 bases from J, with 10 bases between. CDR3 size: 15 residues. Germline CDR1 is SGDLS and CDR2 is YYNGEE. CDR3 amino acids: CASSVGGVYTDTQYF. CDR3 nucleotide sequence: TGTGCCAGCAGCGTAGGGGGCGTTTACACAGATACGCAGTATTTT.

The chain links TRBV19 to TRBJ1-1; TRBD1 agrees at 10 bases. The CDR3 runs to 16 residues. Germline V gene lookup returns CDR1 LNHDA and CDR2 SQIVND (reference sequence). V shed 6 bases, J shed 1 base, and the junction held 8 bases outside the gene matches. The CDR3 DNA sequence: TGTGCCAGTAGACGACAGGGGGCTGGGACGAACACTGAAGCTTTCTTT. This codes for CASRRQGAGTNTEAFF.

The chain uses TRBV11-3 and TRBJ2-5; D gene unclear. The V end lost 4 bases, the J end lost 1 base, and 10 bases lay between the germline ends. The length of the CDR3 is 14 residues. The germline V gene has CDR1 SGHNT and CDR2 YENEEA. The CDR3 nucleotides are TGTGCCAGCAGCTCTTCTACTGCCCAAGAGACCCAGTACTTC. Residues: CASSSSTAQETQYF.

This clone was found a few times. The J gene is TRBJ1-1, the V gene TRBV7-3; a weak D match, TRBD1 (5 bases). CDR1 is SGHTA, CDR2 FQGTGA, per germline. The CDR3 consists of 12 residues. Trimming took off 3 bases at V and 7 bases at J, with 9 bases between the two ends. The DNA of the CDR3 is TGTGCCAGCAGCTTTTCAGGGCGTGAAGCTTTCTTT. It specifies CASSFSGREAFF. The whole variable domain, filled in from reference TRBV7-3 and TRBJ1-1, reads GAGVSQTPSNKVTEKGKYVELRCDPISGHTALYWYRQSLGQGPEFLIYFQGTGAADDSGLPNDRFFAVRPEGSVSTLKIQRTERGDSAVYLCASSFSGREAFFGQGTRLTVV.

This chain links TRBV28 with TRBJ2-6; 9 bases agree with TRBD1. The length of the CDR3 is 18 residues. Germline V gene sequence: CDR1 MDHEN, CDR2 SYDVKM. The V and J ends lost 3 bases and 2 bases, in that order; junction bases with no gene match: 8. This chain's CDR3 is CASSFLEGQGAGANVLTF. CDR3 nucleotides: TGTGCCAGCAGTTTTTTAGAGGGACAGGGAGCTGGGGCCAACGTCCTGACTTTC. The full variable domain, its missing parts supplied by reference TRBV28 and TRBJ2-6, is DVKVTQSSRYLVKRTGEKVFLECVQDMDHENMFWYRQDPGLGLRLIYFSYDVKMKEKGDIPEGYSVSREKKERFSLILESASTNQTSMYLCASSFLEGQGAGANVLTFGAGSRLTVL.

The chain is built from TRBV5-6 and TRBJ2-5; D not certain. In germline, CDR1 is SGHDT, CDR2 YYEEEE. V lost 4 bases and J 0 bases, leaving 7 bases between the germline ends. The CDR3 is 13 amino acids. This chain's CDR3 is CASSPVYQETQYF. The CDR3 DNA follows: TGTGCCAGCAGCCCCGTGTACCAAGAGACCCAGTACTTC.

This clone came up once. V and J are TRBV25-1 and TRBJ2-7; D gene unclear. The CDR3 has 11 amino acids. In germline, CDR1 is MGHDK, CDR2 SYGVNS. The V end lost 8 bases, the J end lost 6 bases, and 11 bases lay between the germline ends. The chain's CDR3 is CASALTREQYF. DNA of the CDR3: TGTGCCAGCGCCCTAACCCGCGAGCAGTACTTC.

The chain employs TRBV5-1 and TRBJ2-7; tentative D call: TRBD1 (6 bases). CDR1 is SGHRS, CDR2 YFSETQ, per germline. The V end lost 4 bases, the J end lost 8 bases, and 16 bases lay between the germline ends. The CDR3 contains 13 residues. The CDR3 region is CASSIGYQGKQYF. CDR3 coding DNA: TGCGCCAGCAGCATCGGATACCAGGGGAAGCAGTACTTC.

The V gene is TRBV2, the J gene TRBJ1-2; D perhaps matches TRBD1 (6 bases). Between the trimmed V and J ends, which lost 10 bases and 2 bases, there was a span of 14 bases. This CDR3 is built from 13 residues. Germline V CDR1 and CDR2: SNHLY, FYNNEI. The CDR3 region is CATASDRNYGYTF. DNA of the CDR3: TGTGCCACCGCAAGTGACAGGAACTATGGCTACACCTTC.

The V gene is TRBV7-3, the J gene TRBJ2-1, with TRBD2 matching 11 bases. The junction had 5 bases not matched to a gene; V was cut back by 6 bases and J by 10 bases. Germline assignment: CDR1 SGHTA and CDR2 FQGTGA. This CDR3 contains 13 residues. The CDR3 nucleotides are TGTGCCAGCAGGTCTAGCGGGGGGACCGAGCAGTTCTTC. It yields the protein CASRSSGGTEQFF.

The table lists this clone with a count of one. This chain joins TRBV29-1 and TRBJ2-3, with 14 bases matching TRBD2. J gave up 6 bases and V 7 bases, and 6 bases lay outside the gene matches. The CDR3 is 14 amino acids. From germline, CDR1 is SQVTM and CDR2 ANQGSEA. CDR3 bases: TGCAGCGCCCGGACTAGCGGGGGGCGGGATACGCAGTATTTT. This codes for CSARTSGGRDTQYF.

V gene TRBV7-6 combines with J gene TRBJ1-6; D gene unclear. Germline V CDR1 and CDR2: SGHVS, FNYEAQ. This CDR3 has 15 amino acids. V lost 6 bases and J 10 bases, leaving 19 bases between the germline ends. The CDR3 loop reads CASRQAVRVRSPLHF. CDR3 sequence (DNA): TGTGCCAGCAGACAAGCGGTGAGGGTAAGATCACCCCTCCACTTT. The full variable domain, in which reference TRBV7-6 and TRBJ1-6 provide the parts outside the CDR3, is GAGVSQSPRYKVTKRGQDVALRCDPISGHVSLYWYRQALGQGPEFLTYFNYEAQQDKSGLPNDRFSAERPEGSISTLTIQRTEQRDSAMYRCASRQAVRVRSPLHFGNGTRLTVT.

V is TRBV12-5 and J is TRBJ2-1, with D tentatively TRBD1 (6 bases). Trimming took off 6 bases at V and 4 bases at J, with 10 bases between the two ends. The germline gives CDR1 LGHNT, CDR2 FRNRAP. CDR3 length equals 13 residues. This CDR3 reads CASGQGRYNEQFF. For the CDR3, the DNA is TGTGCTAGTGGACAGGGAAGGTACAATGAGCAGTTCTTC.

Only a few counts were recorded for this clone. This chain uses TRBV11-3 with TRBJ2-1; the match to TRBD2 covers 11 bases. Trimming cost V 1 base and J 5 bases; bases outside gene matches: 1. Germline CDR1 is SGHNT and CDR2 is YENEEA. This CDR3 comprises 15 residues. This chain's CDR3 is CASSLGLAGHNEQFF. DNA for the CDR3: TGTGCCAGCAGCTTAGGACTAGCGGGGCACAATGAGCAGTTCTTC.

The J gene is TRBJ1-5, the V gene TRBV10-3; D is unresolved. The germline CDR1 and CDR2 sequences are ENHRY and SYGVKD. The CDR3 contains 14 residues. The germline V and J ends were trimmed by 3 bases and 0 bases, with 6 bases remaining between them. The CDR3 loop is CAISEHISNQPQHF. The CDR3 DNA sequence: TGTGCCATCAGTGAACACATTAGCAATCAGCCCCAGCATTTT.

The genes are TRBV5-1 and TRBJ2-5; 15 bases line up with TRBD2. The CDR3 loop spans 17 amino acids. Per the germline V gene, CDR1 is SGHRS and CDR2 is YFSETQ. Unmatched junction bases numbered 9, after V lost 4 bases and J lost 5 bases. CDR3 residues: CASSAGLAGGTMETQYF. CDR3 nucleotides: TGCGCCAGCAGCGCTGGACTAGCGGGGGGGACCATGGAGACCCAGTACTTC. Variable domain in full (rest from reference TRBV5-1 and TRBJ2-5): KAGVTQTPRYLIKTRGQQVTLSCSPISGHRSVSWYQQTPGQGLQFLFEYFSETQRNKGNFPGRFSGRQFSNSRSEMNVSTLELGDSALYLCASSAGLAGGTMETQYFGPGTRLLVL.